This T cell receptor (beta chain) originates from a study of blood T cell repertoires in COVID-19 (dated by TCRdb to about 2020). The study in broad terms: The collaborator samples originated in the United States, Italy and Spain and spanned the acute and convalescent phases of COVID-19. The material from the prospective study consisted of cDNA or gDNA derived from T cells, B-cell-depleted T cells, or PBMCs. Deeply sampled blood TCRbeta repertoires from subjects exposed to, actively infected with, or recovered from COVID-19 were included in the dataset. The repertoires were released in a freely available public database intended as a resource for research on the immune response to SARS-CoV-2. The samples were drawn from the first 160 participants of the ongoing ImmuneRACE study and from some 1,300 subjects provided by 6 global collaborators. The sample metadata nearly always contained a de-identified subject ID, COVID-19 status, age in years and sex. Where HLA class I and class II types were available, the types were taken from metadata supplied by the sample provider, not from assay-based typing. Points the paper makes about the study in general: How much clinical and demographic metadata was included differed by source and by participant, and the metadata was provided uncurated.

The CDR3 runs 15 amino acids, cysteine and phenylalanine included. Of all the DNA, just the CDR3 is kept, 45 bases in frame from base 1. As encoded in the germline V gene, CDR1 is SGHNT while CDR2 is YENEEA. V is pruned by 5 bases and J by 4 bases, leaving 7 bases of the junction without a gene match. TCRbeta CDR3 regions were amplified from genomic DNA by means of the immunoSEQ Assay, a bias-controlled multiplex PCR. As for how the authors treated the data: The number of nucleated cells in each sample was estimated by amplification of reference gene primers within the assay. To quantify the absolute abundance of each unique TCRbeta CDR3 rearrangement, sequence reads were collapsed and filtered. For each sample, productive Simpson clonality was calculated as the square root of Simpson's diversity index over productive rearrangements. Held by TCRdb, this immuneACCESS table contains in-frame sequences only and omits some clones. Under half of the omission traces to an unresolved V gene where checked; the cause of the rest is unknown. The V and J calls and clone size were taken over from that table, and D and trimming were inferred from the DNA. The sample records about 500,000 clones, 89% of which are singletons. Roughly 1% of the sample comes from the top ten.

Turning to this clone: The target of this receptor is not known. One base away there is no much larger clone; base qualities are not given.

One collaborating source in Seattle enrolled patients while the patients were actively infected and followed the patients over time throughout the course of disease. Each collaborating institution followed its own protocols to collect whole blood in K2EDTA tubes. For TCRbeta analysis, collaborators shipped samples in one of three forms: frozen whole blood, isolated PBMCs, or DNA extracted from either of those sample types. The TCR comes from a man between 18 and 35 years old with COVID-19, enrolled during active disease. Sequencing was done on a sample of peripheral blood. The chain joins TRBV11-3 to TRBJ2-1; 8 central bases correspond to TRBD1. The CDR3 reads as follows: CASSAGTGLYNEQFF. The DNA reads TGTGCCAGCAGCGCCGGGACAGGTTTGTACAATGAGCAGTTCTTC. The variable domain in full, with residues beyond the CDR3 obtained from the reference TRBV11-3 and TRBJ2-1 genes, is EAGVVQSPRYKIIEKKQPVAFWCNPISGHNTLYWYLQNLGQGPELLIRYENEEAVDDSQLPKDRFSAERLKGVDSTLKIQPAELGDSAVYLCASSAGTGLYNEQFFGPGTRLTVL.